The source of this T cell receptor beta chain is a study of blood T cell repertoires in COVID-19. Study information: Acute-phase and convalescent COVID-19 samples originated in the United States, Italy and Spain. In each case, the material was cDNA or gDNA derived from T cells, B-cell-depleted T cells, or PBMCs.

Per the original data handling: Scientists estimated how many nucleated cells there were by amplifying reference gene primers. TCRdb's copy holds only in-frame clones and misses some; the assay was immunoSEQ multiplex PCR. V, J and clone size are those of that table, while D and trimming were read from the DNA. The sample includes fewer than 200,000 clones, 85% of them seen just once. Sequenced input: peripheral blood. The clonotype was recovered from a man aged 35 to 55 with acute or convalescent COVID-19.

The CDR3 region is CASSRQSGGYGYTF. CDR3 DNA sequence: TGTGCCAGCAGTAGACAATCGGGGGGCTATGGCTACACCTTC. The V call is TRBV27, the J call TRBJ1-2, with D perhaps matching TRBD1 (5 bases). Germline lookup yields CDR1 MNHEY and CDR2 SMNVEV (reference sequence). Trimming stripped 5 bases from V and 4 bases from J, with 14 bases between. The CDR3 is made up of 14 amino acids.